A selection of T cell receptor beta chains follows, all from one sample in a study of cytomegalovirus exposure and HLA in healthy donors. Measured with immunoSEQ multiplex PCR; TCRdb has only the in-frame clones, and not every one. The sample has some 200,000 clones, 62% seen once. Material for sequencing was PBMCs. These receptors all come from a man between 35 and 55 years old in good health and CMV-seronegative. Each CDR3 is given with its conserved first and last residue. D genes are given only for firm matches. Size is stated for part of the rows, as once, few or many counts, or as a class when the clone is expanded.

V gene,clone size,J gene,D gene,CDR3 DNA,CDR3 protein
TRBV30,-,TRBJ1-6,TRBD1,TGTGCCGGGCAGGGGGCCGGGGGGCCTCTCCACTTT,CAGQGAGGPLHF
TRBV30,-,TRBJ2-3,-,TGTGCCTCAAGTTTTAGAGCAGATACGCAGTATTTT,CASSFRADTQYF
TRBV5-3,-,TRBJ2-5,-,TGTGCCAGCGAGACAGGAGATCAAGAGACCCAGTACTTC,CASETGDQETQYF
TRBV5-4,-,TRBJ2-1,TRBD1,TGTGCCAGCAGCGATACCGGGACAGGGGGCACCTACAATGAGCAGTTCTTC,CASSDTGTGGTYNEQFF
TRBV5-1,-,TRBJ2-5,-,TGCGCCAGCAGCTTGGGACAGTACCAAGAGACCCAGTACTTC,CASSLGQYQETQYF
TRBV6-5,-,TRBJ1-2,-,TGTGCCAGCTGGAGGGACCAAGGCTACACCTTC,CASWRDQGYTF
TRBV18,-,TRBJ1-1,-,TGTGCCAGCTCACGTCAGGGGCAGAACACTGAAGCTTTCTTT,CASSRQGQNTEAFF
TRBV7-9,-,TRBJ2-2,TRBD2,TGTGCCAGCAGCGGAAGAACTAGCGGCACCGGGGAGCTGTTTTTT,CASSGRTSGTGELFF
TRBV6-5,-,TRBJ1-5,-,TGTGCTACACAGGAATCAATGAATCAGCCCCAGCATTTT,CATQESMNQPQHF
TRBV2,-,TRBJ1-5,-,TGTGCCAGCAGCGAGACAGGTAATAGCAATCAGCCCCAGCATTTT,CASSETGNSNQPQHF
TRBV6-1,once,TRBJ2-3,TRBD2,TGTGCCAGCAGACCCAGCGGGGGGGCCAATACGCAGTATTTT,CASRPSGGANTQYF
TRBV11-2,once,TRBJ1-3,-,TGTGCCAGCAGCGAAACCGCAGGGGAGACGGGAAACACCATATATTTT,CASSETAGETGNTIYF
TRBV14,-,TRBJ2-7,-,TGTGCCAGCAGCCAGGGTACAGGGGGGGTCTACGAGCAGTACTTC,CASSQGTGGVYEQYF
TRBV6-5,-,TRBJ2-7,TRBD2,TGTGCCAGCAGCACCCCGGGACTAGGGGTCGAGCAGTACTTC,CASSTPGLGVEQYF
TRBV13,-,TRBJ2-3,TRBD1,TGTGCCAGCAGCTTAGACAGGGGGCACGAAACAGATACGCAGTATTTT,CASSLDRGHETDTQYF
TRBV10-3,-,TRBJ1-1,-,TGTGCCACCCGGGGGGTAGGATTGAACACTGAAGCTTTCTTT,CATRGVGLNTEAFF
TRBV19,-,TRBJ2-1,TRBD2,TGTGCCAGTAGTAAAGGCAGCGGGGGAACCCACAATGAGCAGTTCTTC,CASSKGSGGTHNEQFF
TRBV4-1,-,TRBJ1-5,TRBD1,TGCGCCAGCAGCCAAGAGGGACAGGGCAGTAATCAGCCCCAGCATTTT,CASSQEGQGSNQPQHF
TRBV5-1,few,TRBJ2-1,TRBD2,TGCGCCAGCAGCGTGGCCCCTACCGGGAGGAATGAGCAGTTCTTC,CASSVAPTGRNEQFF
TRBV19,-,TRBJ1-5,TRBD1,TGTGCCAGTTTAGACAGGGGAAATCAGCCCCAGCATTTT,CASLDRGNQPQHF
TRBV10-3,few,TRBJ2-5,-,TGTGCCATCAGTGAGTCGCCCGGGGGAGAGACCCAGTACTTC,CAISESPGGETQYF
TRBV19,-,TRBJ1-5,TRBD1,TGTGCCAGTACCCCGACAGGGGGGCATCAGCCCCAGCATTTT,CASTPTGGHQPQHF
TRBV6-5,-,TRBJ2-7,TRBD1,TGTGCCAGCAGTTACTCCGGGACAGGGGGCTACGAGCAGTACTTC,CASSYSGTGGYEQYF
TRBV27,-,TRBJ2-7,-,TGTGCCAGCAGTACCCAGGGCTACGAGCAGTACTTC,CASSTQGYEQYF
TRBV2,-,TRBJ1-5,-,TGTGCCAGCACCCGACAGCTAGGTAGCAATCAGCCCCAGCATTTT,CASTRQLGSNQPQHF
TRBV5-4,once,TRBJ1-2,-,TGTGCCAGCAGCTTGGGGTTAAACGGAGTCAACTATGGCTACACCTTC,CASSLGLNGVNYGYTF
TRBV7-2,few,TRBJ1-1,-,TGTGCCAGCAGCTTAGTAGGGGAGGTTGGCACTGAAGCTTTCTTT,CASSLVGEVGTEAFF
TRBV12-5,-,TRBJ2-3,TRBD2,TGTGCCAGCGGCTCGGGGGGGACTGTCACAGATACGCAGTATTTT,CASGSGGTVTDTQYF
TRBV19,-,TRBJ1-5,-,TGTGCCAGTAGTATCATTCAGGACACTGGCAATCAGCCCCAGCATTTT,CASSIIQDTGNQPQHF
TRBV10-3,-,TRBJ2-7,TRBD1,TGTGCCATCAGTGGGTCAGGGACAGGGGCCGGGGGTTACGAGCAGTACTTC,CAISGSGTGAGGYEQYF
TRBV29-1,-,TRBJ1-2,-,TGCAGCGTTGAGGGGCAAATCTATGGCTACACCTTC,CSVEGQIYGYTF
TRBV5-6,many,TRBJ2-7,-,TGTGCCAGCAAGGCCGCGGGCGAGCAGTACTTC,CASKAAGEQYF
TRBV14,-,TRBJ2-3,-,TGTGCCAGCAGCCAAGGGACACCTTCCACAGATACGCAGTATTTT,CASSQGTPSTDTQYF
TRBV6-6,few,TRBJ1-2,TRBD1,TGTGCCAGCAGTCCCGTCGGGACAGGGGGAAATGGCTACACCTTC,CASSPVGTGGNGYTF
TRBV19,-,TRBJ2-5,TRBD2,TGTGCCAGTAGTCTTGGGACTAGCGGGAGGGCCCGGGAGACCCAGTACTTC,CASSLGTSGRARETQYF
TRBV5-5,-,TRBJ2-7,-,TGTGCCAGCACCACGACAGGCACCTACGAGCAGTACTTC,CASTTTGTYEQYF
TRBV5-4,-,TRBJ2-1,-,TGTGCCAGCAGCTTGGGAGCGGGCCACTACAATGAGCAGTTCTTC,CASSLGAGHYNEQFF
TRBV27,once,TRBJ2-1,TRBD2,TGTGCCAGCAGTTTAGTCGGGGGGAACAATGAGCAGTTCTTC,CASSLVGGNNEQFF
TRBV10-1,-,TRBJ2-7,-,TGCGCCAGCAGTGAGTCTACAAGGGAGCACTACTTC,CASSESTREHYF
TRBV5-1,-,TRBJ1-1,-,TGCGCCAGCAAGCAAGACTTGAACACTGAAGCTTTCTTT,CASKQDLNTEAFF
TRBV27,few,TRBJ2-7,-,TGTGCCAGCAATCCTTTGGATGGGGCCTCCAACGAGCAGTACTTC,CASNPLDGASNEQYF
TRBV4-1,-,TRBJ2-1,-,TGCGCCAGCAGCTTCGGTGCCGGTGCGTACAATGAGCAGTTCTTC,CASSFGAGAYNEQFF
TRBV28,few,TRBJ2-2,-,TGTGCCAGCACTAACACCGACAGCACCGGGGAGCTGTTTTTT,CASTNTDSTGELFF
TRBV19,few,TRBJ2-6,TRBD2,TGTGCCAGTAAAATACTAGCGGGGGGCTCTGGGGCCAACGTCCTGACTTTC,CASKILAGGSGANVLTF
TRBV7-2,-,TRBJ1-1,-,TGTGCCAGCAGCTTAGCGCTCCAGGGGATCGGGGCTTTCTTT,CASSLALQGIGAFF
TRBV18,-,TRBJ2-3,TRBD2,TGTGCCAGCTCACCCGTCTCGACTAGCGGGGGGACCGAACTCACAGATACGCAGTATTTT,CASSPVSTSGGTELTDTQYF
TRBV5-5,-,TRBJ1-5,TRBD1,TGTGCCAGCAGCCCACATGGTAGGGGGCAAGGCAATCAGCCCCAGCATTTT,CASSPHGRGQGNQPQHF